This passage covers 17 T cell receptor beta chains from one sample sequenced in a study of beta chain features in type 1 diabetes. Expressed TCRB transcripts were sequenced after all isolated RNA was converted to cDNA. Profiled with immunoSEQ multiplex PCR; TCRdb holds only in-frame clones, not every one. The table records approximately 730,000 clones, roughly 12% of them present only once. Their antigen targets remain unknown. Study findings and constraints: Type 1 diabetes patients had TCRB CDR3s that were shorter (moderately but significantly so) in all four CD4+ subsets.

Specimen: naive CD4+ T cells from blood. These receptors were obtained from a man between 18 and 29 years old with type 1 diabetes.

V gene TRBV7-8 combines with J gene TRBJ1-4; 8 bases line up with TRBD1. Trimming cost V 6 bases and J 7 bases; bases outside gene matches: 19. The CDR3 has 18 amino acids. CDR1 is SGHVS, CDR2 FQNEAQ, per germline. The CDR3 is CASRGKGQGRFGSEKLFF. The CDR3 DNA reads TGTGCCAGCAGGGGAAAAGGACAGGGTAGATTTGGTAGTGAAAAACTGTTTTTT.

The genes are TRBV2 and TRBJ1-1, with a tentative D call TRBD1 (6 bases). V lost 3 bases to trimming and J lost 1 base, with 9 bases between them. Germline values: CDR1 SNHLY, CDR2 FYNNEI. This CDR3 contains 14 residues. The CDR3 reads CASSDRDKNTEAFF. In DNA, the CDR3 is TGTGCCAGCAGTGACCGGGACAAGAACACTGAAGCTTTCTTT.

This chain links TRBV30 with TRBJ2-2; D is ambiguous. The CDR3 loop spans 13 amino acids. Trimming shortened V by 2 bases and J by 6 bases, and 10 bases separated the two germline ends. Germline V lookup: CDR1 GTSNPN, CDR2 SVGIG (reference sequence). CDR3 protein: CAWSWQVAGELFF. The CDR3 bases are TGTGCCTGGAGTTGGCAGGTGGCCGGGGAGCTGTTTTTT.

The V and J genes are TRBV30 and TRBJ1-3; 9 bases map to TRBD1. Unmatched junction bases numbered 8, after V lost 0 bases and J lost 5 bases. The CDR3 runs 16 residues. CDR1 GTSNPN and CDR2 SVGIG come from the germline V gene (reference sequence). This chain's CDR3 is CAWSVGQGSLRNTIYF. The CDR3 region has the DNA TGTGCCTGGAGTGTGGGACAGGGTTCGTTGAGAAACACCATATATTTT.

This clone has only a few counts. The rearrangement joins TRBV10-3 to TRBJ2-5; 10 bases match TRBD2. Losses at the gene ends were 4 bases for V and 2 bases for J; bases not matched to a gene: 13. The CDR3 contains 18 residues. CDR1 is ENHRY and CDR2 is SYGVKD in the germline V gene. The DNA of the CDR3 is TGTGCCATCAGTGGACTTGCCGGGACTAGCGCGAGACAAGAGACCCAGTACTTC. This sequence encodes CAISGLAGTSARQETQYF.

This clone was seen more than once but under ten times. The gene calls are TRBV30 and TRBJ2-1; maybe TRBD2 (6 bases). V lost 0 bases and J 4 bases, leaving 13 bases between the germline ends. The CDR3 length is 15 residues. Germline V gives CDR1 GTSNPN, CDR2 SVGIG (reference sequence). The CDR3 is CAWSVRGLIYNEQFF. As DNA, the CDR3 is TGTGCCTGGAGTGTACGGGGACTCATTTACAATGAGCAGTTCTTC.

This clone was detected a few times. The CDR3 coding sequence is TGCAGCGTCGTAGGGACAGGGAACCAAGAGACCCAGTACTTC. This codes for CSVVGTGNQETQYF. The J gene is TRBJ2-5, the V gene TRBV29-1; TRBD1 aligns across 9 bases. The CDR3 length is 14 residues. The germline gives CDR1 SQVTM, CDR2 ANQGSEA. V lost 6 bases, J lost 0 bases, and 5 bases stayed unmatched.

Here the CDR3 DNA reads TGCGCCAGCAGCCAACCTATAGCGGGGGCCTCCACAGATACGCAGTATTTT. It encodes CASSQPIAGASTDTQYF. The chain carries TRBV4-1 and TRBJ2-3; 9 positions agree with TRBD2. With V trimmed by 2 bases and J by 2 bases, 8 bases remained unmatched. The CDR3 is made up of 17 amino acids. Germline V gene data show CDR1 as MGHRA and CDR2 as YSYEKL.

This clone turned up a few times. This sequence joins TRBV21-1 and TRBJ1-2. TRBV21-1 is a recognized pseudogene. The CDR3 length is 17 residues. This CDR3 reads CASSKGRGKGPITGYTF. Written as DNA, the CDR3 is TGTGCCAGCAGCAAAGGGAGAGGGAAGGGGCCGATTACTGGCTACACCTTC.

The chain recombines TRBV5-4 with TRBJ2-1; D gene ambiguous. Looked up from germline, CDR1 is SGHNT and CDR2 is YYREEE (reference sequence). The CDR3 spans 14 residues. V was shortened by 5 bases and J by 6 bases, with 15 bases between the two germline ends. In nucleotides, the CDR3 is TGTGCCAGCAGGTCGGTCGACCCGGGCAATGAGCAGTTCTTC. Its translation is CASRSVDPGNEQFF.

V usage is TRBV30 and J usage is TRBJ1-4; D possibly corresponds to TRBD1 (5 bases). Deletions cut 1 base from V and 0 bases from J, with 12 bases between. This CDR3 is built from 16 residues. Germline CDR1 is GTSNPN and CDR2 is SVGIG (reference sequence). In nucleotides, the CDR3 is TGTGCCTGGAGTGGCTGGCGGGGGTCAACTAATGAAAAACTGTTTTTT. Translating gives CAWSGWRGSTNEKLFF. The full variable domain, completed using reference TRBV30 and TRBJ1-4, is SQTIHQWPATLVQPVGSPLSLECTVEGTSNPNLYWYRQAAGRGLQLLFYSVGIGQISSEVPQNLSASRPQDRQFILSSKKLLLSDSGFYLCAWSGWRGSTNEKLFFGSGTQLSVL.

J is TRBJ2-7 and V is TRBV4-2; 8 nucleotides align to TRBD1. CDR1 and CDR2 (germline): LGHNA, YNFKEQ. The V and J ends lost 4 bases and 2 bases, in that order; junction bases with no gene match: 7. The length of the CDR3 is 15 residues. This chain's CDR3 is CASSRGGTGAYEQYF. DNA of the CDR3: TGTGCCAGCAGCCGCGGAGGGACAGGAGCCTACGAGCAGTACTTC.

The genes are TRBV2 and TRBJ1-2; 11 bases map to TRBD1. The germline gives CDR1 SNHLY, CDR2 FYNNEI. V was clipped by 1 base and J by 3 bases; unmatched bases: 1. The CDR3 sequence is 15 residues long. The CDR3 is CASSEGTGGDYGYTF. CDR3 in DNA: TGTGCCAGCAGTGAAGGGACAGGGGGCGACTATGGCTACACCTTC.

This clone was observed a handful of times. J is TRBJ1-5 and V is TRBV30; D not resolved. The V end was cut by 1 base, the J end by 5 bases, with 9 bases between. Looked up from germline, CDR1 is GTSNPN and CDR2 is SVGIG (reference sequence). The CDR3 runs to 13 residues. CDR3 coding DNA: TGTGCCTGGAGTGAGGTGGGTGATCAGCCCCAGCATTTT. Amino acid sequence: CAWSEVGDQPQHF. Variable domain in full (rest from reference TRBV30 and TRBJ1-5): SQTIHQWPATLVQPVGSPLSLECTVEGTSNPNLYWYRQAAGRGLQLLFYSVGIGQISSEVPQNLSASRPQDRQFILSSKKLLLSDSGFYLCAWSEVGDQPQHFGDGTRLSIL.

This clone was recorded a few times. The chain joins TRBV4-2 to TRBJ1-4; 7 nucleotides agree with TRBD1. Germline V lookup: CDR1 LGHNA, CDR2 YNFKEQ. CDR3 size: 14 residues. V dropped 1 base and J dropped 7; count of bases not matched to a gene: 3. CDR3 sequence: CASSQAPGGEKLFF. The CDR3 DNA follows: TGTGCCAGCAGCCAAGCCCCAGGGGGTGAAAAACTGTTTTTT.

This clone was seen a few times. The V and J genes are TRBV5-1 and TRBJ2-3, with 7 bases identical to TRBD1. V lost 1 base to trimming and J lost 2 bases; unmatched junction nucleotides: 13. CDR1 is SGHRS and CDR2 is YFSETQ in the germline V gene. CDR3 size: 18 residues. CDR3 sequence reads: CASSLRSSSGTVTDTQYF. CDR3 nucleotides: TGCGCCAGCAGCTTGCGGTCCTCTTCAGGGACAGTCACAGATACGCAGTATTTT.

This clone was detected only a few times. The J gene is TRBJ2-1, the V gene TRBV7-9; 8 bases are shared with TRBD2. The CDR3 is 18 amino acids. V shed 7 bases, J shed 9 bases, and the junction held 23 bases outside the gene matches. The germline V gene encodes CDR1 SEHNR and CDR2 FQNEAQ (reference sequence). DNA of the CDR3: TGTGCCAGCACGGCCATCCCCTTGAGGGTAGCGGGACGTTTTGAGCAGTTCTTC. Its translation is CASTAIPLRVAGRFEQFF.